This TCR beta chain emerged from a study of cytomegalovirus exposure and HLA in healthy donors. Study summary: The Caucasian-associated ancestry cluster held 65% to 90% of around 380 genotyped donors. The study's findings and limits: Accurate prediction of most subjects' HLA-A and HLA-B alleles from TCR beta sequences was reported. Researchers catalogued about 150 TCR beta chains as cytomegalovirus-associated.

A single count supports this clone. As yet, its antigen is unknown. The PCR made use of 60 Vbeta and 13 Jbeta primers. Here immunoSEQ multiplex PCR was the method, and the copy in TCRdb shows in-frame clones only, minus some. The sample yields 180,000 or so clones, less than 90% seen once. Sequencing was performed on PBMCs. The receptor was derived from a woman in her twenties or thirties in good health and CMV-seronegative.

CDR3 coding DNA: TGTGCCAGCAGTCCCGTTCCGGGGGGCTTTGGCTACACCTTC. It specifies CASSPVPGGFGYTF. The V call is TRBV28, the J call TRBJ1-2, with D possibly TRBD1 on 6 matching bases. CDR3 length: 14 amino acids. Trimming stripped 5 bases from V and 7 bases from J, with 17 bases between. Germline values: CDR1 MDHEN, CDR2 SYDVKM.